Sequencing of this T cell receptor (beta chain) was carried out in a study of CD8 T cells in Susac syndrome. The RNA, roughly 0.45 to 1 ug, was put through reverse transcription using random hexamers. Across 54 Vbeta and 13 Jbeta, immunoSEQ multiplex PCR amplified TCR beta CDR3. In TCRdb, the immunoSEQ multiplex PCR reads were re-called with MiXCR into one record per CDR3 protein. The sample has 140,000 or so distinct CDR3 sequences; approximately 93% are singletons. Trimming shortened V by 0 bases and J by 7 bases, and 15 bases separated the two germline ends. Germline CDR1 is GTSNPN and CDR2 is SVGIG (reference sequence). The length of the CDR3 is 14 residues.

Input material: CD4+ T cells from PBMCs. The gene calls are TRBV30 and TRBJ1-2; the D gene is possibly TRBD1 (6 bases). The sequence came from a human donor in good health. The CDR3 sequence: CAWSVRAGESGYTF. CDR3 DNA: TGTGCCTGGAGTGTACGGGCAGGGGAGAGTGGCTACACCTTC.